A selection of T cell receptor beta chains follows, all from one sample in a study of molecular identifiers for immune sequencing clone quantification. TCRdb processed the PCR reads anew with MiXCR; each CDR3 protein has one entry. The data show more than 450,000 distinct CDR3 sequences, over 20% seen once. The sample consisted of naive CD8+ T cells from blood, with Jurkat cell RNA spiked in. The receptor set was obtained from a human donor in good health. Some libraries in this study had Jurkat cell RNA spiked in. CDR3s include the opening cysteine and the closing phenylalanine or tryptophan.

v_call,j_call,cdr3_aa
TRBV24-1,TRBJ2-5,CATSDLAELEETQYF
TRBV27,TRBJ2-7,CASSSVPYEQYF
TRBV20-1,TRBJ2-7,CSASRTEDMTYEQYF
TRBV4-1,TRBJ1-2,CASSQDFRGRAYGYTF
TRBV20-1,TRBJ2-7,CSARPWTSSSVEQYF
TRBV6-4,TRBJ1-2,CASSPRPGTNHGYTF
TRBV25-1,TRBJ2-5,CASSDPGGVPETQYF
TRBV28,TRBJ2-1,CASSLGQRGPYNEQFF
TRBV7-6,TRBJ2-7,CASSLPEGEQYF
TRBV6-5,TRBJ2-3,CASSYLAVSTDTQYF
TRBV28,TRBJ2-1,CASIGRGGLNEQFF
TRBV28,TRBJ2-7,CASSFPRDTALPIHYEQYF
TRBV7-3,TRBJ2-7,CASCSDGGFSYEQYF
TRBV19,TRBJ1-5,CAEPVSFYSNQPQHF
TRBV12-3/TRBV12-4,TRBJ2-1,CASTGTRSYNEQFF
TRBV14,TRBJ2-5,CASSQGQFGETQYF
TRBV7-9,TRBJ2-7,CASSSPGFWEQYF
TRBV20-1,TRBJ2-7,CSARATSGRIHERYF
TRBV5-1,TRBJ2-7,CASSPDASYEQYF
TRBV3-1,TRBJ2-7,CASSQDKGAYEQYF
TRBV19,TRBJ2-6,CASSFQSGRTPGANVLTF
TRBV28,TRBJ2-3,CASSLRDALGALSTDTQYF
TRBV24-1,TRBJ2-1,CATSAPAGGYNEQFF
TRBV4-3,TRBJ2-7,CASSQGVGGSYEQYF
TRBV4-3,TRBJ2-7,CASSQDRGTSYEQYF
TRBV19,TRBJ1-4,CTSSPGTGINEKLFF
TRBV24-1,TRBJ2-3,CATGGFDTDTQYF
TRBV29-1,TRBJ1-1,CSALLQNTEAFF
TRBV29-1,TRBJ2-3,CSVTVAGVRYF
TRBV6-2/TRBV6-3,TRBJ2-3,CASNPYPTDTQYF
TRBV10-3,TRBJ2-2,CAISDGTGHTGELFF
TRBV20-1,TRBJ1-2,CSAKKPTGANYGYTF
TRBV5-6,TRBJ2-5,CASSSTGTQYF
TRBV6-5,TRBJ2-5,CASRITELAGTETQYF
TRBV4-1,TRBJ2-7,CASSHGTSGRAGEQYF
TRBV7-8,TRBJ1-5,CASSAGTSNQPQHF
TRBV24-1,TRBJ2-1,CATSKAQSSYNEQFF
TRBV7-6,TRBJ1-1,CASSLAGLTEAFF
TRBV4-3,TRBJ2-7,CASSQDPGSGYEQYF
TRBV7-9,TRBJ2-7,CASSSGRTEEQYF
TRBV11-2,TRBJ2-7,CASSLVEWDSSYEQYF
TRBV11-2,TRBJ2-3,CASSLGYRVSRDTQYF
TRBV10-3,TRBJ2-7,CAIRAGQSYEQYF
TRBV27,TRBJ2-7,CASSLLQGWDEQYF
TRBV12-3/TRBV12-4,TRBJ2-7,CASRPGHHYEQYF
TRBV19,TRBJ2-3,CASSPQLGADTQYF
TRBV28,TRBJ1-5,CASSLVLLGVQPQHF
TRBV7-9,TRBJ1-1,CASSLTLNTEAFF
TRBV4-1,TRBJ2-7,CASSQGQEISYEQYF
TRBV2,TRBJ1-1,CASTEGDRDCF
TRBV20-1,TRBJ2-7,CSSIASRYEQYF
TRBV7-9,TRBJ1-5,CASSANPTGGRSNQPQHF
TRBV7-3,TRBJ2-3,CASSPSEAATDTQYF
TRBV11-2,TRBJ1-5,CASSLDTNRPQHF
TRBV4-3,TRBJ2-7,CASSYENVYEQYF
TRBV20-1,TRBJ2-1,CSARDVYSYNEQFF
TRBV2,TRBJ2-4,CASTVSLLWAEANIQYF
TRBV20-1,TRBJ1-4,CSARSRRQATNEKLFF
TRBV30,TRBJ1-4,CAWSGGKLFF